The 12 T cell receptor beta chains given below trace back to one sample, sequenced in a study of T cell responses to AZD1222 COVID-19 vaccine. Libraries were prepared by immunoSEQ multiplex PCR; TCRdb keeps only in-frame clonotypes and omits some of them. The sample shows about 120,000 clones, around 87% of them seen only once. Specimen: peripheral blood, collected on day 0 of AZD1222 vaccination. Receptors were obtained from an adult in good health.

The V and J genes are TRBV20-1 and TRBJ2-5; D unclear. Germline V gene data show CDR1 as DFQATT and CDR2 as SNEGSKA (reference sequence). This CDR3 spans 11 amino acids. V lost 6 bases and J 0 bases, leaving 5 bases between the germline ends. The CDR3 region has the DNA TGCAGTGCCCCCGACCAAGAGACCCAGTACTTC. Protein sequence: CSAPDQETQYF.

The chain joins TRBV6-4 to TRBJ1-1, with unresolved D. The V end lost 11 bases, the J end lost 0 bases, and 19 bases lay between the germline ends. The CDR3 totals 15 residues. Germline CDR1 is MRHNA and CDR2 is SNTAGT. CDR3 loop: CAPRALKRMNTEAFF. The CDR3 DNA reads TGTGCCCCCCGGGCCCTAAAGCGTATGAACACTGAAGCTTTCTTT.

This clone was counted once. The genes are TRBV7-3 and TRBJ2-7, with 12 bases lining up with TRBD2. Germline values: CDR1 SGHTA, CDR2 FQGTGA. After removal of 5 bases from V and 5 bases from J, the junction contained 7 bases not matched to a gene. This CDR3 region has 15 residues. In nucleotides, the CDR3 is TGTGCCAGCAGCCTGGGACTAGCGGGCATGGACGAGCAGTACTTC. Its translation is CASSLGLAGMDEQYF.

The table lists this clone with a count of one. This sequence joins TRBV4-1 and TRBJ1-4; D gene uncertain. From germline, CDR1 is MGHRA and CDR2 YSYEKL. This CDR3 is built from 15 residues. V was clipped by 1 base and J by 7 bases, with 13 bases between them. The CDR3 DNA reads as TGCGCCAGCAGCCAAGCTGAGAACCGCATTGAAAAACTGTTTTTT. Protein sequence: CASSQAENRIEKLFF.

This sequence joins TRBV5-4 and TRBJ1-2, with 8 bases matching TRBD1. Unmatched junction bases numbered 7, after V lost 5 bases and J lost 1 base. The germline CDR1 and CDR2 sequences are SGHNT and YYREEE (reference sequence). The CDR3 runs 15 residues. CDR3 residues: CASRPGQGSNYGYTF. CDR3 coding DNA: TGTGCCAGCAGACCTGGACAGGGAAGTAACTATGGCTACACCTTC.

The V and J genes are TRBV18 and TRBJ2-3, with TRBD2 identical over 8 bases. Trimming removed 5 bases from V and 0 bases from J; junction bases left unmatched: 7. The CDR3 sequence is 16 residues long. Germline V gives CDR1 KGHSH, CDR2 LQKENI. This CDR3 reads CASSSGGGSSTDTQYF. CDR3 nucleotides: TGTGCCAGCTCATCCGGCGGGGGGTCTAGCACAGATACGCAGTATTTT.

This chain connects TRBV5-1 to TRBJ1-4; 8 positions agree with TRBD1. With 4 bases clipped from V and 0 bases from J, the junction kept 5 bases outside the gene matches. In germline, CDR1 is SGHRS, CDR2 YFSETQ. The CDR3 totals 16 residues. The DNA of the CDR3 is TGCGCCAGCAGCCGGGACAGGAGACCAACTAATGAAAAACTGTTTTTT. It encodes CASSRDRRPTNEKLFF. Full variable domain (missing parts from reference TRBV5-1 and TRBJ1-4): KAGVTQTPRYLIKTRGQQVTLSCSPISGHRSVSWYQQTPGQGLQFLFEYFSETQRNKGNFPGRFSGRQFSNSRSEMNVSTLELGDSALYLCASSRDRRPTNEKLFFGSGTQLSVL.

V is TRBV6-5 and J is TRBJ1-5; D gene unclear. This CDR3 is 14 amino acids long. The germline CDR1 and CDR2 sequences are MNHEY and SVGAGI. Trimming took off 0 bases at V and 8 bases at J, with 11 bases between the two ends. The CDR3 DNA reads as TGTGCCAGCAGTTACTCTGCAGAGATCAAGCCCCAGCATTTT. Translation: CASSYSAEIKPQHF.

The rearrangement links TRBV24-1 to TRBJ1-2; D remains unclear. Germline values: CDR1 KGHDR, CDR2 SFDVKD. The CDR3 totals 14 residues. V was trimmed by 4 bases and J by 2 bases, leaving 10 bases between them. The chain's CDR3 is CATSDSGQNYGYTF. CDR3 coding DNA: TGTGCCACCAGTGACTCCGGGCAAAACTATGGCTACACCTTC.

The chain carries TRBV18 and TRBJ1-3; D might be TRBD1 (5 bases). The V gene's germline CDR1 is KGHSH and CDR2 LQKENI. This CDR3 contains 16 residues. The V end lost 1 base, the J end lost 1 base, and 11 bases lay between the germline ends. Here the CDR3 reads CASSPQRGQSGNTIYF. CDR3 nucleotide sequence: TGTGCCAGCTCACCACAAAGGGGTCAGTCTGGAAACACCATATATTTT.

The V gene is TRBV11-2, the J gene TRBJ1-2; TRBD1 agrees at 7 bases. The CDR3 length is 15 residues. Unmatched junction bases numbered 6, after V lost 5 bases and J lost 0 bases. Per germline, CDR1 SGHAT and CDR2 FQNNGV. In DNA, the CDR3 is TGTGCCAGCAGCCCCCGGGGACAGTCTAACTATGGCTACACCTTC. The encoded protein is CASSPRGQSNYGYTF.

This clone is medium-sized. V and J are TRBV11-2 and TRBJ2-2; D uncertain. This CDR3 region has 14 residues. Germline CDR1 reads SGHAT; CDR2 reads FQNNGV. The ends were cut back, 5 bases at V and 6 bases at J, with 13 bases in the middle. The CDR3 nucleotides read TGTGCCAGCAGCCCGCCTCTCGCCCCCGGGGAGCTGTTTTTT. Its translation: CASSPPLAPGELFF.